This record concerns one TCR beta chain sequence. Its antigen is unknown. These data are taken from a study of T cell repertoires in cytomegalovirus infection. Study observations and caveats: HLA-C-restricted CMV-specific TCR beta clonotypes prevailed in the ex vivo response.

TCRdb re-derived calls from the reads in MiXCR, one entry per CDR3 protein. The sample has about 150,000 distinct CDR3 sequences; about a quarter are singletons. There are 16 residues in the CDR3. V shed 0 bases and J shed 1 base, with 16 bases lying between them. Germline loops: CDR1 DFQATT, CDR2 SNEGSKA (reference sequence). This clonotype was obtained from a human donor in good health (CMV status not recorded). Some clones in this sample may be carry-over from other donors' samples. The V call is TRBV20-1, the J call TRBJ2-7; possibly TRBD1 for D (6 bases). Sequenced sample: PBMCs. The CDR3 DNA follows: TGCAGTGCTAGAGATCCTGCGGACAGTTATTCCTACGAGCAGTACTTC. This sequence encodes CSARDPADSYSYEQYF.